This T cell receptor beta chain derives from a study of cytomegalovirus exposure and HLA in healthy donors. TCRdb keeps only in-frame clones here, not all; method: immunoSEQ multiplex PCR. The sample yields 200,000 to 250,000 clones, approximately 80% seen once. Trimming removed 5 bases at V and 7 bases at J, with 26 bases between. CDR3 length equals 17 residues. Looked up from germline, CDR1 is PRHDT and CDR2 is FYEKMQ (reference sequence). Sequenced: PBMCs. The chain carries TRBV13 and TRBJ1-2; possibly TRBD1 for D (6 bases). This TCR was recovered from a woman under 40 in good health and CMV-seropositive. This chain's CDR3 is CASSLQGSSGIALGYTF. In nucleotides, the CDR3 is TGTGCCAGCAGCCTCCAGGGGTCCTCGGGGATTGCTCTTGGCTACACCTTC.